Given below is one TCR beta chain in context. Different DNA sequences within this sample yield the same CDR3. This record belongs to a study of shared clonotypes between healthy human individuals. Terminally differentiated effector memory CD45RA+ cells were excluded from the naive CD8 cells, which were CD45RO-negative and positively selected for CCR7. The germline V and J ends were trimmed by 5 bases and 4 bases, with 3 bases remaining between them. The CDR3 has 10 residues. Looked up from germline, CDR1 is MNHEY and CDR2 is SMNVEV (reference sequence). Sequenced by immunoSEQ multiplex PCR; TCRdb stores in-frame clones only, minus some. This table holds about 2.1 million clones, about 94% found once.

This receptor was identified in a man younger than 30 in good health. Some clones in this sample may be carry-over from other donors' samples. Sample: naive CD8+ T cells from PBMCs. The chain links TRBV27 to TRBJ2-7, with D unclear. Here the CDR3 reads CASSLYEQYF. CDR3 bases: TGTGCCAGCAGTCTTTACGAGCAGTACTTC.